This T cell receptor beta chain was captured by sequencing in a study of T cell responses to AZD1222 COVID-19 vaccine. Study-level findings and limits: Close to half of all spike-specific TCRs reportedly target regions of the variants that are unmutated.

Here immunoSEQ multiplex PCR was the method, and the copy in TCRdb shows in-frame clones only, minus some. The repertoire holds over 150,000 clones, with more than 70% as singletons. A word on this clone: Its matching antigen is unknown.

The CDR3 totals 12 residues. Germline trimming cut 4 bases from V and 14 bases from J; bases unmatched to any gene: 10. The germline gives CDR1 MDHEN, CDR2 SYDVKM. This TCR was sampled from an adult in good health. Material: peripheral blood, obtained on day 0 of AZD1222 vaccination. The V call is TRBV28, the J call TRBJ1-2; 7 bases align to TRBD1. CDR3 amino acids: CASSSGPTGETF. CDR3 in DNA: TGTGCCAGCAGTTCGGGGCCCACAGGGGAAACCTTC.